This T cell receptor beta chain derives from a study of cytomegalovirus exposure and HLA in healthy donors. The V and J ends lost 10 bases and 8 bases, in that order; junction bases with no gene match: 12. This CDR3 contains 14 residues. Germline V CDR1 and CDR2: MNHEY, SMNVEV (reference sequence). Healthy people donating bone marrow made up the donors. On this clone itself: Its antigen is unidentified.

Whole-study results and caveats: Donors belonging to an Asian-associated ancestry cluster reportedly showed fewer N-insertions in productive TCRs than the 666-donor mean, according to what a later analysis found.

The PCR had 60 Vbeta and 13 Jbeta primers. Libraries were prepared by immunoSEQ multiplex PCR; TCRdb keeps only in-frame clonotypes and omits some of them. The data show roughly 180,000 clones, about 85% seen once. The chain couples TRBV27 to TRBJ2-1, with 9 bases aligning to TRBD2. The origin of this receptor is a boy aged 2 to 10 in good health and CMV-seronegative. The sequencing sample was made of PBMCs. The CDR3 region is CATRRAGGRDEQFF. CDR3 DNA: TGTGCCACCCGCCGAGCGGGGGGCCGGGATGAGCAGTTCTTC.